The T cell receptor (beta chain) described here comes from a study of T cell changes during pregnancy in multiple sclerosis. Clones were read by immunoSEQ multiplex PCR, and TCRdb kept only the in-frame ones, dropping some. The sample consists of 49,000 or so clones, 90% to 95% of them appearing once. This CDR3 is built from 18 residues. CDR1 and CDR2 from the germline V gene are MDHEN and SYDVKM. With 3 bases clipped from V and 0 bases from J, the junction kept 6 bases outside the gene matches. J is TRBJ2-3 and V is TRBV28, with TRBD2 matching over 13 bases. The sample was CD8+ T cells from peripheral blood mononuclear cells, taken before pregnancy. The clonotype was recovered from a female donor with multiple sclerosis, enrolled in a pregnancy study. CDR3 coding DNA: TGTGCCAGCAGTTTGGGGGGGACTAGCGGGGCGAGCACAGATACGCAGTATTTT. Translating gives CASSLGGTSGASTDTQYF.